These 31 T cell receptor beta chains were all obtained from the same sample, sequenced in a study of blood T cell repertoires in COVID-19. Profiling relied on immunoSEQ multiplex PCR, and the TCRdb table lists in-frame clones only, not all of them. The sample has 250,000 to 350,000 clones, 89% seen once. The sequenced material came from peripheral blood. The source is a woman aged 55 to 70 with acute or convalescent COVID-19.

V and J are TRBV7-2 and TRBJ2-7; 8 bases are shared with TRBD2. Trimming took 0 bases from V and 0 from J; bases not matched to a gene: 13. This CDR3 comprises 19 residues. Looked up from germline, CDR1 is SGHTA and CDR2 is FQGNSA. The CDR3 sequence: CASSLAFNWRGVSSYEQYF. The CDR3 coding sequence is TGTGCCAGCAGCTTAGCGTTTAATTGGCGGGGGGTAAGCTCCTACGAGCAGTACTTC.

The chain is built from TRBV6-5 and TRBJ2-7; possibly TRBD2 for D (6 bases). This CDR3 region has 11 residues. Germline loops: CDR1 MNHEY, CDR2 SVGAGI. Between the trimmed V and J ends, which lost 5 bases and 6 bases, there was a span of 8 bases. Written as DNA, the CDR3 is TGTGCCAGCAGTCTGGGGGGCGAGCAGTACTTC. Residues: CASSLGGEQYF.

The chain is built from TRBV2 and TRBJ1-2, with D unclear. Trimming cost V 5 bases and J 4 bases, with 14 bases left between them. Germline V gene sequence: CDR1 SNHLY, CDR2 FYNNEI. There are 14 residues in the CDR3. The CDR3 loop reads CASSIDSESYGYTF. In DNA form, the CDR3 reads TGTGCCAGCAGTATAGACTCTGAGAGCTATGGCTACACCTTC.

This clone is a singleton in its sample. The genes are TRBV6-2 or TRBV6-3 and TRBJ2-5; 14 bases match TRBD2. CDR1 and CDR2 from the germline V gene are MNHEY and SVGEGT. CDR3 length: 18 residues. Losses at the gene ends were 2 bases for V and 5 bases for J; bases not matched to a gene: 10. The CDR3 sequence: CASSYRGLAGVVGETQYF. CDR3 bases: TGTGCCAGCAGTTACCGGGGACTAGCGGGAGTAGTCGGCGAGACCCAGTACTTC.

The V gene is TRBV7-9, the J gene TRBJ2-4; D may be TRBD1 (7 bases). There are 15 residues in the CDR3. The germline CDR1 and CDR2 sequences are SEHNR and FQNEAQ (reference sequence). Deletions cut 5 bases from V and 3 bases from J, with 14 bases between. The CDR3 nucleotides are TGTGCCAGCAGCCCAAGACAGGGAGGCAAAAACATTCAGTACTTC. As protein: CASSPRQGGKNIQYF.

This clone was recorded once. This chain links TRBV2 with TRBJ1-2; TRBD1 matches 9 bases. The CDR3 consists of 13 residues. CDR1 is SNHLY, CDR2 FYNNEI, per germline. With 6 bases clipped from V and 8 bases from J, the junction kept 7 bases outside the gene matches. CDR3 loop: CASSLGQGDGYTF. The CDR3 DNA reads TGTGCCAGCAGCTTGGGACAGGGCGACGGCTACACCTTC.

The V call is TRBV4-2, the J call TRBJ2-5; D is possibly TRBD1 (5 bases). From germline, CDR1 is LGHNA and CDR2 YNFKEQ. The germline V and J ends were trimmed by 0 bases and 5 bases, with 16 bases remaining between them. The CDR3 loop spans 16 amino acids. The chain's CDR3 is CASSQEWGKGPETQYF. In DNA, the CDR3 is TGTGCCAGCAGCCAAGAGTGGGGAAAGGGGCCGGAGACCCAGTACTTC.

The CDR3 sequence: CASSFPQREGHQYF. The CDR3 nucleotides read TGCGCCAGCAGCTTCCCCCAGAGGGAGGGACATCAGTACTTC. V usage is TRBV5-1 and J usage is TRBJ2-5, with TRBD2 as a possible D gene (7 bases). Trimming took off 2 bases at V and 11 bases at J, with 19 bases between the two ends. This CDR3 region has 14 residues. Per germline, CDR1 SGHRS and CDR2 YFSETQ.

CDR3 coding DNA: TGTGCCACCAGCAGAGATCCTGGGGCCGCGGCCGGGGAGCTGTTTTTT. Residues: CATSRDPGAAAGELFF. The chain links TRBV15 to TRBJ2-2, with D possibly being TRBD1 (5 bases). This CDR3 is built from 16 residues. The germline V gene has CDR1 LNHNV and CDR2 YYDKDF (reference sequence). Trimming left V 0 bases short and J 6 bases short, with 14 bases between.

The gene calls are TRBV7-8 and TRBJ1-5; D might be TRBD1 (5 bases). This CDR3 has 18 amino acids. Per germline, CDR1 SGHVS and CDR2 FQNEAQ. V was clipped by 5 bases and J by 2 bases, with 22 bases between them. The CDR3 DNA sequence: TGTGCCAGCAGCCGTCCGGCCGGGACTTTCCGTCGCAATCAGCCCCAGCATTTT. The encoded protein is CASSRPAGTFRRNQPQHF. Full variable domain (rest looked up from reference TRBV7-8 and TRBJ1-5): GAGVSQSPRYKVAKRGQDVALRCDPISGHVSLFWYQQALGQGPEFLTYFQNEAQLDKSGLPSDRFFAERPEGSVSTLKIQRTQQEDSAVYLCASSRPAGTFRRNQPQHFGDGTRLSIL.

The chain joins TRBV29-1 to TRBJ1-5, with a tentative D call TRBD1 (5 bases). This CDR3 is built from 14 residues. V shed 4 bases and J shed 4 bases, with 14 bases lying between them. CDR1 and CDR2 from the germline V gene are SQVTM and ANQGSEA. CDR3 DNA: TGCAGCGTTGGCGGGACGCCGGGAAATCAGCCCCAGCATTTT. As protein: CSVGGTPGNQPQHF.

J is TRBJ1-2 and V is TRBV2, with 9 bases fitting TRBD1. The germline V gene has CDR1 SNHLY and CDR2 FYNNEI. V was pared by 6 bases and J by 2 bases, with 7 bases of the junction left unmatched. This CDR3 has 15 amino acids. In DNA, the CDR3 is TGTGCCAGCAGCGGACAGGGGTTTTCGAACTATGGCTACACCTTC. This gives the protein CASSGQGFSNYGYTF.

The chain uses TRBV5-1 and TRBJ1-1, with TRBD1 identical over 8 bases. Germline V gene data show CDR1 as SGHRS and CDR2 as YFSETQ. The CDR3 runs to 17 residues. Unmatched junction bases numbered 11, after V lost 4 bases and J lost 0 bases. The CDR3 bases are TGCGCCAGCAGCCAGTCAGGACAGGGTGATATGAACACTGAAGCTTTCTTT. Translating it yields CASSQSGQGDMNTEAFF.

In DNA form, the CDR3 reads TGCGCCAGCAGCCCATCAGGGGGTAATAATGAAAAACTGTTTTTT. Its protein is CASSPSGGNNEKLFF. This sequence joins TRBV4-3 and TRBJ1-4; 7 bases align to TRBD1. This CDR3 is 15 amino acids long. V lost 4 bases and J lost 4; bases outside the gene matches: 6. CDR1 and CDR2 (germline): LGHNA, YSLEER.

The chain recombines TRBV10-2 with TRBJ2-7; 7 nucleotides agree with TRBD1. CDR3 length: 16 residues. Trimming at V came to 4 bases and at J to 6 bases, leaving 15 bases not matched to a gene. Germline V lookup: CDR1 WSHSY, CDR2 SAAADI. In DNA form, the CDR3 reads TGCGCCAGCAGTGGCCCACTGACAGGGCGTAATACCGAGCAGTACTTC. It translates to CASSGPLTGRNTEQYF.

The chain recombines TRBV27 with TRBJ2-1; 13 bases match TRBD2. The J segment lost 0 bases and the V segment lost 3 bases, leaving 8 bases of the junction unmatched. This CDR3 has 19 amino acids. The V gene's germline CDR1 is MNHEY and CDR2 SMNVEV (reference sequence). As DNA, the CDR3 is TGTGCCAGCAGTTTTCTCGGACTAGCGGGAGCCCCCTCCTACAATGAGCAGTTCTTC. It specifies CASSFLGLAGAPSYNEQFF.

V usage is TRBV5-1 and J usage is TRBJ1-6, with D perhaps matching TRBD1 (6 bases). V was shortened by 0 bases and J by 7 bases, with 11 bases between the two germline ends. The CDR3 covers 15 residues. Germline CDR1 is SGHRS and CDR2 is YFSETQ. CDR3 coding DNA: TGCGCCAGCAGCTTGGGGGGGCTTGAGAATTCACCCCTCCACTTT. This sequence encodes CASSLGGLENSPLHF.

This CDR3 is CASSEGPGRQFYTNYGYTF. CDR3 bases: TGTGCCAGCAGTGAAGGGCCAGGTCGCCAGTTCTATACTAACTATGGCTACACCTTC. V and J are TRBV6-1 and TRBJ1-2; D is uncertain. The V and J ends lost 1 base and 0 bases respectively, with 21 bases between them. CDR3 length: 19 residues. The germline CDR1 and CDR2 sequences are MNHNS and SASEGT.

V is TRBV6-1 and J is TRBJ1-2; possible D gene TRBD1, 5 bases. Trimming left V 1 base short and J 5 bases short, with 14 bases between. This CDR3 comprises 15 residues. CDR1 MNHNS and CDR2 SASEGT come from the germline V gene. CDR3 coding DNA: TGTGCCAGCAGTGAAGGGAGGGGCTACCATTATGGCTACACCTTC. Amino acids: CASSEGRGYHYGYTF.

CDR3 protein: CASSIGQGAGSRYGYTF. The CDR3 DNA is TGTGCCAGTAGTATTGGGCAGGGGGCAGGATCGAGATATGGCTACACCTTC. The chain combines TRBV19 with TRBJ1-2; 8 bases are shared with TRBD1. This CDR3 has 17 residues. Germline V lookup: CDR1 LNHDA, CDR2 SQIVND (reference sequence). The V and J ends lost 3 bases and 5 bases, in that order; junction bases with no gene match: 14.

The chain couples TRBV21-1 to TRBJ1-4. TRBV21-1 is a pseudogene locus. This CDR3 is 15 amino acids long. The DNA of the CDR3 is TGTGCCAGCAGCAATGGCCGGGGGACTAATGAAAAACTGTTTTTT. Protein: CASSNGRGTNEKLFF.

The chain carries TRBV19 and TRBJ2-7; D not certain. CDR1 LNHDA and CDR2 SQIVND come from the germline V gene (reference sequence). CDR3 length: 14 amino acids. V was cut by 6 bases and J by 3 bases, with 15 bases left in between. CDR3 bases: TGTGCCAGTAGCTCACGAAGACACGGCTACGAGCAGTACTTC. Residues: CASSSRRHGYEQYF.

This sequence joins TRBV19 and TRBJ2-2; D not certain. The V end lost 1 base, the J end lost 2 bases, and 8 bases lay between the germline ends. The CDR3 is made up of 15 amino acids. The germline V gene has CDR1 LNHDA and CDR2 SQIVND (reference sequence). CDR3 sequence: CASSIAGSNTGELFF. The CDR3 nucleotides read TGTGCCAGTAGTATAGCAGGCAGCAACACCGGGGAGCTGTTTTTT.

This chain uses TRBV7-9 with TRBJ2-7; TRBD1 matches 8 bases. Trimming took 5 bases from V and 9 from J; bases not matched to a gene: 6. The CDR3 totals 12 residues. Germline values: CDR1 SEHNR, CDR2 FQNEAQ (reference sequence). The CDR3 DNA reads TGTGCCAGCAGCCCTCAGGGGGCAGGGCAGTACTTC. Protein product: CASSPQGAGQYF.

The chain employs TRBV10-3 and TRBJ2-3, with TRBD1 matching over 9 bases. J gave up 0 bases and V 3 bases, and 10 bases lay outside the gene matches. CDR1 is ENHRY, CDR2 SYGVKD, per germline. The CDR3 is 18 residues long. The CDR3 reads CAISDLPPGQGSTDTQYF. The CDR3 nucleotides are TGTGCCATCAGTGATCTTCCCCCGGGACAGGGTAGCACAGATACGCAGTATTTT.

This sequence joins TRBV2 and TRBJ1-2; 7 bases are shared with TRBD1. There are 13 residues in the CDR3. CDR1 and CDR2 from the germline V gene are SNHLY and FYNNEI. V lost 1 base, J lost 6 bases, and 2 bases stayed unmatched. Here the CDR3 reads CASSEGTGNGYTF. CDR3 nucleotide sequence: TGTGCCAGCAGTGAAGGGACAGGAAATGGCTACACCTTC.

This clone was observed a single time. The CDR3 sequence: CASSQSEGFQPQHF. In DNA form, the CDR3 reads TGCGCCAGCAGCCAGTCGGAGGGATTTCAGCCCCAGCATTTT. J is TRBJ1-5 and V is TRBV4-3; unclear D gene. V dropped 3 bases and J dropped 6 bases, with 12 bases sitting between them. Per the germline V gene, CDR1 is LGHNA and CDR2 is YSLEER. CDR3 length: 14 residues.

The chain carries TRBV23-1 and TRBJ1-1, with D maybe TRBD1 (5 bases). TRBV23-1 is reported as an ORF; its role is uncertain. The CDR3 is made up of 14 amino acids. V lost 0 bases and J lost 4, with 9 bases in between. CDR3 loop: CASSQSGGCTEAFF. CDR3 nucleotide sequence: TGCGCCAGCAGTCAATCGGGGGGGTGCACTGAAGCTTTCTTT.

The V gene is TRBV28, the J gene TRBJ1-5; 10 bases are shared with TRBD1. The germline gives CDR1 MDHEN, CDR2 SYDVKM. Trimming removed 5 bases from V and 1 base from J; junction bases left unmatched: 8. The CDR3 is made up of 17 amino acids. The CDR3 nucleotides are TGTGCCAGCAGTGAGACAGGGGGCTTTGGGAGCAATCAGCCCCAGCATTTT. This translates into CASSETGGFGSNQPQHF.

This sequence joins TRBV9 and TRBJ2-5; 8 bases line up with TRBD1. This CDR3 spans 15 amino acids. Germline assignment: CDR1 SGDLS and CDR2 YYNGEE. J gave up 5 bases and V 5 bases, and 11 bases lay outside the gene matches. The CDR3 coding sequence is TGTGCCAGCAGTAAATCAGGGGGCTCAGGGGAGACCCAGTACTTC. Amino acid sequence: CASSKSGGSGETQYF.

The chain joins TRBV9 to TRBJ2-7, with D unresolved. The CDR3 is 12 amino acids. V dropped 3 bases and J dropped 5 bases, with 9 bases sitting between them. Germline CDR1 SGDLS, CDR2 YYNGEE. In DNA, the CDR3 is TGTGCCAGCAGCGGACTCCGCCACGAGCAGTACTTC. Residues: CASSGLRHEQYF.